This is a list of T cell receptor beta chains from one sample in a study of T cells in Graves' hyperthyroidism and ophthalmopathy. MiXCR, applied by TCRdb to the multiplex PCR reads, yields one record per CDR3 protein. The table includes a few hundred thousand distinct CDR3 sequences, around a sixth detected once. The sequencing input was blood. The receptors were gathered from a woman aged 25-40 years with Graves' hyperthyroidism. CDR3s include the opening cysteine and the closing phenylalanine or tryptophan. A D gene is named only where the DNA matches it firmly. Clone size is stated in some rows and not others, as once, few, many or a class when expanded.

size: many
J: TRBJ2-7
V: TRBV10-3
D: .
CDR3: CAISVGLDEQYF
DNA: TGTGCCATCAGTGTAGGGTTGGACGAGCAGTACTTC

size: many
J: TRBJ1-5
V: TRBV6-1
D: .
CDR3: CASDGGSDGNQPQHF
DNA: TGTGCCTCCGACGGGGGGAGCGACGGCAATCAGCCCCAGCATTTT

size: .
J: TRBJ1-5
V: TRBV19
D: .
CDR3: CAYPGRGGQPQHF
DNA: TGTGCCTATCCCGGGAGGGGCGGCCAGCCCCAGCATTTT

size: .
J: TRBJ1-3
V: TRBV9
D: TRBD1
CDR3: CASSVAGGAGSSGNTIYF
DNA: TGTGCCAGCAGCGTAGCAGGGGGAGCCGGGAGCTCTGGAAACACCATATATTTT

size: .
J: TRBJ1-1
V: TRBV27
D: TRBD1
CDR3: CATQAKKGATEAFF
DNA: TGTGCCACCCAGGCGAAGAAGGGGGCCACTGAAGCTTTCTTT

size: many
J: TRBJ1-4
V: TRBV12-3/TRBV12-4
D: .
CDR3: CASSLGFANEKLFF
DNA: TGTGCCAGCAGTTTAGGTTTTGCTAATGAAAAACTGTTTTTT

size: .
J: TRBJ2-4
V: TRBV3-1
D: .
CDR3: CASSQESGGLAKNIQYF
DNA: TGTGCCAGCAGCCAAGAATCCGGGGGGCTGGCCAAAAACATTCAGTACTTC

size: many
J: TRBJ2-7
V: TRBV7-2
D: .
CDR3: CASSKTPVYEQYF
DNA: TGTGCCAGCAGCAAAACGCCGGTCTACGAGCAGTACTTC

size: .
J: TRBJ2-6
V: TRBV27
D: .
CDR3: CASKASGRFSGANVLTF
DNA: TGTGCCAGCAAGGCTTCAGGGCGATTCTCTGGGGCCAACGTCCTGACTTTC

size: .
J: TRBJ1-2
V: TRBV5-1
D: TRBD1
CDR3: CASSLGGTVRSANYGYTF
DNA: TGCGCCAGCAGCTTGGGGGGGACAGTCAGATCGGCGAACTATGGCTACACCTTC

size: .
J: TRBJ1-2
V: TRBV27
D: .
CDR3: CASSSGVAYGYTF
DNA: TGTGCCAGCAGTTCCGGCGTGGCATATGGCTACACCTTC

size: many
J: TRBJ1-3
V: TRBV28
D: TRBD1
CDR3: CASSSQGYGNTIYF
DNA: TGTGCCAGCAGTTCACAGGGGTATGGAAACACCATATATTTT

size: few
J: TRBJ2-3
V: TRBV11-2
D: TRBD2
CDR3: CASSYGLAGGPDTQYF
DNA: TGTGCCAGCAGCTACGGACTAGCGGGAGGGCCAGATACGCAGTATTTT

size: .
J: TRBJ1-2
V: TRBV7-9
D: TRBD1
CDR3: CASSVSGQGLGYTF
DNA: TGTGCCAGCAGCGTCTCCGGACAGGGCCTTGGCTACACCTTC

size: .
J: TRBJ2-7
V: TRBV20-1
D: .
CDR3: CSARLRTRSSYEQYF
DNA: TGCAGTGCTAGACTCCGGACTCGAAGCTCCTACGAGCAGTACTTC

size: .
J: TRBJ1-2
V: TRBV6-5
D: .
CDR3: CASSYHQANYGYTF
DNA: TGTGCCAGCAGTTACCATCAGGCTAACTATGGCTACACCTTC

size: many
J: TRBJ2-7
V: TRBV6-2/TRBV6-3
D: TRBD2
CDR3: CASFGLAGSYEQYF
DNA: TGTGCCAGCTTTGGACTAGCGGGATCCTACGAGCAGTACTTC

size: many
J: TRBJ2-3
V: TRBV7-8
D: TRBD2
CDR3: CASSGLARTSTQYF
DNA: TGTGCCAGCAGCGGACTAGCGCGGACCAGTACGCAGTATTTT

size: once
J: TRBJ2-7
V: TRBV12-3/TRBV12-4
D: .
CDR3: CASSFNSGVGEQYF
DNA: TGTGCCAGCAGTTTTAACAGCGGAGTTGGGGAGCAGTACTTC

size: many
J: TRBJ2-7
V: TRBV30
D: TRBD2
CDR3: CASKGLAGIDYEQYF
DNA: TGTGCCAGTAAGGGACTAGCGGGGATTGATTACGAGCAGTACTTC

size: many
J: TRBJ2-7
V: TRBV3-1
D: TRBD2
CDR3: CASSLTGAGVGYEQYF
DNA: TGTGCCAGCAGCCTGACCGGGGCGGGAGTAGGCTACGAGCAGTACTTC

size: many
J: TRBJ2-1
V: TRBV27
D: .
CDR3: CASSLMDEQFF
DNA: TGTGCCAGCAGTTTAATGGATGAGCAGTTCTTC

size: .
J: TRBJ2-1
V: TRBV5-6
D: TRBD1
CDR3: CASSSMDREQFF
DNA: TGTGCCAGCAGCTCTATGGACAGGGAGCAGTTCTTC

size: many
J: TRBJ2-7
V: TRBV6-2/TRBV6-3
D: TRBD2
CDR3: CASSRTSGRSFPYEQYF
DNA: TGTGCCAGCAGCCGGACTAGCGGGAGATCATTCCCCTACGAGCAGTACTTC

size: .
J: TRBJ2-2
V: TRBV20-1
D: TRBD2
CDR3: CSARLAGRPGELFF
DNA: TGCAGTGCTAGGCTAGCGGGTCGTCCAGGGGAGCTGTTTTTT

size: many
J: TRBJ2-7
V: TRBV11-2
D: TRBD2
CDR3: CASSLAGGAYEQYF
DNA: TGTGCCAGCAGCTTAGCGGGAGGAGCCTACGAGCAGTACTTC

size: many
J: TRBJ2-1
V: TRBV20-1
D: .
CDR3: CSASPGAGVEQFF
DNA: TGCAGTGCATCCCCAGGGGCGGGAGTTGAGCAGTTCTTC

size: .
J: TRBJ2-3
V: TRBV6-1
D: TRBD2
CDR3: CASSFAAGSGRDSTDTQYF
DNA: TGTGCCAGCAGTTTCGCCGCGGGGAGCGGGAGAGATAGCACAGATACGCAGTATTTT

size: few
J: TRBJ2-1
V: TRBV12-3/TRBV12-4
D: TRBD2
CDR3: CASSFAGGVQFF
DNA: TGTGCCAGCAGTTTTGCGGGAGGTGTGCAGTTCTTC

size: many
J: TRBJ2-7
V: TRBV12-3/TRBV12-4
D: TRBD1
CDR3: CANGLPGTGLDEQYF
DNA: TGTGCCAACGGCCTGCCCGGGACAGGGCTCGACGAGCAGTACTTC

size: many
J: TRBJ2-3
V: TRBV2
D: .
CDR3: CARGAGDTQYF
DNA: TGTGCCAGAGGGGCGGGAGATACGCAGTATTTT

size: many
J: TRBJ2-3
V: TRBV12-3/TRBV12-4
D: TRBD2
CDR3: CASSSYLAGAKDTQYF
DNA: TGTGCCAGCAGTTCCTACCTAGCGGGAGCCAAAGATACGCAGTATTTT

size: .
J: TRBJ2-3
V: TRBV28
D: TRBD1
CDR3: CASSPWTGGLDTQYF
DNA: TGTGCCAGCAGTCCATGGACAGGGGGCCTAGATACGCAGTATTTT

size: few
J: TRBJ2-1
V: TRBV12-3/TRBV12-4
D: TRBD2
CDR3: CASSVGLAEQFF
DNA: TGTGCCAGCAGTGTTGGACTAGCGGAGCAGTTCTTC

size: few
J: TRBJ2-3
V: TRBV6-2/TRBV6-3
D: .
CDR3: CASSYLLAADTQYF
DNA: TGTGCCAGCAGTTACCTTCTAGCCGCAGATACGCAGTATTTT

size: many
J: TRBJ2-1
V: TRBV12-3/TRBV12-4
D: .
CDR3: CASSSGSPTAHEQFF
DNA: TGTGCCAGCAGCTCCGGGTCCCCGACCGCCCATGAGCAGTTCTTC

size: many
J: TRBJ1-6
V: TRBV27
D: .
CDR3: CASSSRGYIRNSPLHF
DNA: TGTGCCAGCAGTTCCCGGGGGTATATCCGTAACTCACCCCTCCACTTT

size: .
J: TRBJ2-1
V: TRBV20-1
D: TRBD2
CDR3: CSARDRLAGMRYNEQFF
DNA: TGCAGTGCTAGAGACCGACTAGCGGGAATGAGGTACAATGAGCAGTTCTTC

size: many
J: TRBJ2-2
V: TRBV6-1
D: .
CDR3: CASSAGGGGTGELFF
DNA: TGTGCCAGCAGTGCCGGAGGGGGAGGCACCGGGGAGCTGTTTTTT